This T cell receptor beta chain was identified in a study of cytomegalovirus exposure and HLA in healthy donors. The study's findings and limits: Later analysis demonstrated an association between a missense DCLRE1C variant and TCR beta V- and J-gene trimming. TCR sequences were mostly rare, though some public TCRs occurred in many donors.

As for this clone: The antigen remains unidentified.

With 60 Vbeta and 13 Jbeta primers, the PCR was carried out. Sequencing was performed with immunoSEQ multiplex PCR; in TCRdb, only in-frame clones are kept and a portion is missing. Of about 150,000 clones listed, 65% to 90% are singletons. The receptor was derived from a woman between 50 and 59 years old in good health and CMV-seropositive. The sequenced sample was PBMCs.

The CDR3 DNA reads as TGCGCCAGCAGTACTAGCGGGAGCACCGGGGAGCTGTTTTTT. As protein: CASSTSGSTGELFF. The genes are TRBV10-2 and TRBJ2-2; 11 bases are a match to TRBD2. Trimming took 5 bases from V and 4 from J; bases not matched to a gene: 0. Germline CDR1 reads WSHSY; CDR2 reads SAAADI. This CDR3 has 14 residues.